The source of this T cell receptor (beta chain) is a study of T cells in Graves' hyperthyroidism and ophthalmopathy (dated by TCRdb to between 2018 and 2021). Background for the entire study: Peripheral blood was collected at initial diagnosis, before any treatment. To identify TCR V-J signatures that set the groups apart, the researchers used a discovery cohort of more than 95 patients, made up of under 45 with Graves' ophthalmopathy and some 56 with stable Graves' hyperthyroidism. Whether ophthalmopathy could be predicted prospectively was tested in an independent validation cohort made up of fewer than 20 hyperthyroidism patients plus 17 patients who later progressed to ophthalmopathy. The roughly 94 discovery patients were randomly divided into training and test sets at a 7:3 ratio. In more than 5 Graves' hyperthyroidism patients, the study also compared T-cell repertoires from thyroid tissue with T-cell repertoires from blood. After sampling, hyperthyroidism patients received methimazole starting at 30 mg daily, and ophthalmopathy patients received high-dose intravenous methylprednisolone. According to the paper, TCR Vbeta CDR3 sequencing was carried out on 135 peripheral blood samples, which came from approximately 43 ophthalmopathy, around 74 hyperthyroidism and around 17 progressor patients. What the authors observed across the whole study: During validation, the model predicted progression to ophthalmopathy a median of about 6.3 months ahead of onset, with almost 71% sensitivity and almost 75% specificity. Sample size was not statistically predetermined, and blinding of investigators to group allocation was not performed. A model built on a 13 V-J signature distinguished ophthalmopathy from stable hyperthyroidism, reaching 85% to 90% sensitivity and about 81% specificity in cross-validation and 80%/75% in testing. Most expanded thyroid clonotypes (frequency above 0.001) were also detected in blood, a finding suggesting that blood repertoires may reflect thyroid immune responses.

Including cysteine and phenylalanine, the CDR3 has 12 amino acids. The retained sequence is limited to the CDR3, 36 bases, with the frame set at the first base. CDR1 LGHDT and CDR2 YNNKEL are derived from the germline V gene (reference sequence). Deletion took 3 bases off V and 6 bases off J, with a span of 9 bases between the germline ends. Worth noting for this clonotype: What this receptor recognizes is not known. No base qualities exist here, and no much larger clone lies one base off it.

Stable Graves' hyperthyroidism was defined as no progression to ophthalmopathy during 18 months of follow-up. Hyperthyroidism patients were newly diagnosed, had a disease duration of under 2 months, and were aged 18 to 65 years. Patients with uncontrolled infections, other autoimmune diseases, pregnancy or lactation were excluded. Diagnoses were established on the basis of clinical symptoms, serum thyroxine and TRAb, thyroid ultrasound, and orbital computed tomography. Ficoll-Paque density gradient centrifugation was used to isolate PBMCs from 9.5 to 10 ml of fresh peripheral blood. Trizol reagent was used to extract total RNA, and RNA quality was then checked on an Agilent 2100 Bioanalyzer. The TCR beta CDR3 regions were amplified from the RNA transcripts. The TCR CDR3 was subjected to a first round of RT-PCR using the HTBI primer set and the Qiagen OneStep RT-PCR kit. Libraries were constructed in a second round of multiplex PCR, after which size selection and purification were carried out. Libraries were sequenced paired-end with 100 bp reads on an Illumina HiSeq2000. In the source study's methods: Raw data were processed with SOAPnuke, discarding reads with adapters, uncalled bases, mean Phred below 15, or no exact constant-primer or identifier match. COPE v1.2.5 was used to merge high-quality paired reads, and clonotypes were defined as unique nucleotide sequences. Clonotypes were aligned to IMGT TRBV, TRBD and TRBJ reference segments using MiTCR v1.1. The analysis included only V-J combinations with a frequency above 0.0001, which together covered around 99% of the repertoires. A TCS score was defined as the ratio between F50 (clonal expansion) and ExV (chaos), using BLOSUM62-based TCRdist between CDR3 peptides within each V-J. Welch's t-statistics and random forest reduced roughly 530 V-J features to 13, which were used in a naive Bayes classifier (R e1071). TCRdb trimmed the raw reads at Q25, called clones with MiXCR and kept productive beta chains. Every entry covers one CDR3 protein and lists the most common genes and DNA from its rows. These V and J calls originate from TCRdb's pipeline instead of the authors' own analysis. The sample table lists roughly 700,000 distinct CDR3 sequences, roughly 17% of them with a count of one. Roughly a sixth of the sample lies in the top ten.

The chain joins TRBV3-1 to TRBJ2-7, with no confidently assigned D gene. The TCR sequence derives from a man aged 45 to 65 with Graves' hyperthyroidism. Source material: blood. The sequence in DNA is TGTGCCAGCAGCCAGAGTGTCTCCGAGCAGTACTTC. This encodes CASSQSVSEQYF.